What follows describes a single TCR beta chain. Which antigen it targets is not known. The record has no base qualities; no much larger clone is one base away. High-throughput TCR beta sequencing profiled peripheral blood CD8+ and CD4+ T cells from healthy donors, Susac syndrome patients and multiple sclerosis patients. The healthy donors served as controls matched for age and sex. Bulk CD8+ and CD4+ T cells were purified magnetically by negative isolation, whereas CD8+ TEMRA cells were enriched by FACS. Blood was collected in EDTA tubes and processed within 24 hours, with PBMCs isolated through density gradient centrifugation. PBMCs intended for TCR sequencing were frozen in liquid nitrogen and were later thawed in a 37 degrees C water bath. The sorted or isolated CD4+, CD8+ and CD8+ TEMRA cells had a purity of 90% or higher. This sample stems from a study of CD8 T cells in Susac syndrome (dated by TCRdb to about 2019). The study in broad terms: The study used repertoire sequencing to test whether antigen drove CD8+ T cell activation and differentiation in Susac syndrome. CD8+ T cell repertoire clonality was compared between 12 healthy donors, some 14 Susac syndrome patients and 15 multiple sclerosis patients.

Findings and caveats that apply to the study as a whole: The TCR sequencing and HLA analysis was acknowledged to have included a relatively small number of individuals.

CDR1 and CDR2 were assigned from the germline V gene (reference sequence) as MNHEY and SMNVEV. Here V drops 0 bases and J drops 0 bases, and the junction holds 9 bases not matched to any gene. Taken from cysteine to phenylalanine, the CDR3 has 19 residues. Only the CDR3 DNA is retained, 57 bases long and in frame from the first base. RNA was extracted using the RNeasy kit, and roughly 0.5 to 1 microgram was reverse transcribed with random hexamers. The immunoSEQ multiplex PCR assay, covering 54 Vbeta and 13 Jbeta segments, was used to amplify TCR beta CDR3 regions. PCR amplification bias was corrected by using a synthetic template baseline for primer optimization and computational correction. Turning to the authors' computational methods: Reads were annotated to V, D and J genes per IMGT and analyzed with immunoSEQ Analyzer, keeping only productive sequences. To calculate clonality, Shannon entropy was normalized by log2 of the number of productive unique sequences and then subtracted from one. Public and private clones were assessed among the 100 most prevalent clones of each patient and control. A clone was defined as Susac-specific if it was absent from the healthy and MS cohorts, from 950 to 1,300 published viral clones and from other ImmuneACCESS disease sequences. TCRdb reran the public reads through fastp at Q25 and MiXCR, keeping productive beta chains. Each CDR3 protein gets just one entry, which takes the most common genes and DNA from the rows behind it. In this record, the V and J calls reflect TCRdb's handling and not the investigators' own analysis. This sample is represented by approximately 65,000 distinct CDR3 sequences; roughly 92% of them were singletons. The ten largest account for 0.15% to 0.25% of the sample.

This receptor was identified in a human donor in good health. The sequenced sample consisted of CD8+ T cells from PBMCs. The chain joins TRBV27 to TRBJ2-2, and TRBD2 matches 8 of the central bases. The sequenced DNA is TGTGCCAGCAGTTTATCGATACTCAGCGGGGGAACGAACACCGGGGAGCTGTTTTTT. It translates as CASSLSILSGGTNTGELFF.